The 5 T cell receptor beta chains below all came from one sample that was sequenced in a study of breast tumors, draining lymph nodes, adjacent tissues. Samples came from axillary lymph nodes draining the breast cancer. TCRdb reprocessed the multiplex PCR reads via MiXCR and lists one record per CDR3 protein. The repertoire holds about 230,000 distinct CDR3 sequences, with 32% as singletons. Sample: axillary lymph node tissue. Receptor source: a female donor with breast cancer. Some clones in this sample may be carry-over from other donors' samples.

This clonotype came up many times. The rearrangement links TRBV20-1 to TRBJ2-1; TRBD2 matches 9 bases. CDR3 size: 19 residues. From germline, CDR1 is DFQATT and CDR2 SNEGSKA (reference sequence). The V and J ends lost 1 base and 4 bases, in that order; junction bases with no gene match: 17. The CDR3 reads CSARALSLAGRASYNEQFF. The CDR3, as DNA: TGCAGTGCTAGAGCCCTGTCTCTAGCGGGGAGGGCCTCATACAATGAGCAGTTCTTC.

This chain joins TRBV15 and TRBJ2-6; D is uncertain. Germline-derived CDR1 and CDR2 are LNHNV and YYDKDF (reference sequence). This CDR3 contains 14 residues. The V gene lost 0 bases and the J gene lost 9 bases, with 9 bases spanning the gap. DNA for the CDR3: TGTGCCACCAGCAGAGACGTAGGGCGCAACGTCCTGACTTTC. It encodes CATSRDVGRNVLTF.

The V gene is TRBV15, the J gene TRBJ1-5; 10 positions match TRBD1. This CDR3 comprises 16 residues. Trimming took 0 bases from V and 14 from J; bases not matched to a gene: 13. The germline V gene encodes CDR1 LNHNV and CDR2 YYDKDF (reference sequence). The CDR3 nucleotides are TGTGCCACCAGCAGAGAGGCCGGGACAGGGGAAGGGTACGAGCATTTT. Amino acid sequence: CATSREAGTGEGYEHF.

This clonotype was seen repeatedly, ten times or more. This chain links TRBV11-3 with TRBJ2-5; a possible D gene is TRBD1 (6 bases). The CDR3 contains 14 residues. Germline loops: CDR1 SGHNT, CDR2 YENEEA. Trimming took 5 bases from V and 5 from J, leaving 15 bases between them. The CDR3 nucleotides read TGTGCCAGCAGCACACACAGGGCGGAGGAGACCCAGTACTTC. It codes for CASSTHRAEETQYF.

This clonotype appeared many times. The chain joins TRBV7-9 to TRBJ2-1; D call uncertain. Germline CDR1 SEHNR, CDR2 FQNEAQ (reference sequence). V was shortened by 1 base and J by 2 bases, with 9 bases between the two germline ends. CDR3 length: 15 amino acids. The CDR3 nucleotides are TGTGCCAGCAGCTTAGTGGTAGATCCCTACAATGAGCAGTTCTTC. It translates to CASSLVVDPYNEQFF.